The clone carrying this T cell receptor (beta chain) was found a few times. Antigen unknown. The sample originates from a study of T cell repertoires in cytomegalovirus infection. On the study more broadly: Indicated by public TCR beta signatures were CMV infection and matching HLA type.

Notes on the study in general: Frequencies of public TCR beta families were cumulated, and this identified carriers of CMV plus the relevant HLA.

TCRdb reprocessed the reads via MiXCR and lists one record per CDR3 protein. There are approximately 750,000 distinct CDR3 sequences in the sample; 35% to 45% occur only once, and around 3% lies in the top ten. Germline values: CDR1 SGHNT, CDR2 YENEEA. Trimming pared 5 bases from V and 4 bases from J, leaving 18 bases between. The CDR3 consists of 16 residues. Sequencing was done on a sample of PBMCs. V usage is TRBV11-3 and J usage is TRBJ2-1; D is possibly TRBD1 (6 bases). This sequence was found in a human donor in good health (CMV status not recorded). Some clones in this sample may be carry-over from other donors' samples. Written as DNA, the CDR3 is TGTGCCAGCAGCAATTCGGACAGCTTTTATTACAATGAGCAGTTCTTC. This codes for CASSNSDSFYYNEQFF.